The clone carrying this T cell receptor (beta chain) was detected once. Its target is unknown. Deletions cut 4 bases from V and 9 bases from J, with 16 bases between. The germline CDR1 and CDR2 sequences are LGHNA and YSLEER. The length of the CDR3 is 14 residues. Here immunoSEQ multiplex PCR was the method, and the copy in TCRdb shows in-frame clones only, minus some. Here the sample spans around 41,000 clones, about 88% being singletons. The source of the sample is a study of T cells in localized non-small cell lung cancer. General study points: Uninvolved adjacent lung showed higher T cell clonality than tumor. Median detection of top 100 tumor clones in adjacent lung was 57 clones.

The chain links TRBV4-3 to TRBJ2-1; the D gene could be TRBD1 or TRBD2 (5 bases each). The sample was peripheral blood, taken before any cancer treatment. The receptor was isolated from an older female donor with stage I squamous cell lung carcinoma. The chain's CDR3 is CASSRGDLMGEQFF. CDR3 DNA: TGCGCCAGCAGCCGAGGGGATCTCATGGGTGAGCAGTTCTTC.